This record covers a single TCR beta chain. This sample is part of a study of shared clonotypes between healthy human individuals. Generated by immunoSEQ multiplex PCR, the TCRdb table keeps only in-frame clones and is missing some. The sample contains 2,500,000 or so clones, roughly 90% of which appear only once. Trimming pared 5 bases from V and 8 bases from J, leaving 18 bases between. The CDR3 has 14 residues. Germline-derived CDR1 and CDR2 are SEHNR and FQNEAQ (reference sequence). The rearrangement uses TRBV7-9 and TRBJ1-2, with D possibly being TRBD1 (5 bases). Material for sequencing was naive CD4+ T cells from PBMCs. Subset: CD45RA+ positively selected. This clonotype originated in a man aged 18 to 35 in good health. Some clones in this sample may be carry-over from other donors' samples. CDR3 coding DNA: TGTGCCAGCAGCCTCCGGGACGGGCAAGGGGGCTACACCTTC. Amino acids: CASSLRDGQGGYTF.